This TCR beta chain derives from a study of T cell clones after liver transplantation. Study-wide background: Post-transplant blood was tracked for graft-donor-reactive T cell clones identified in a pre-transplant mixed lymphocyte reaction. Patients counted as tolerant after at least one year off all immunosuppression, enzymes not exceeding twice normal.

Thawed unstimulated PBMCs were FACS-sorted by CD3, CD4 and CD8 into two populations. Of note for this clone: What it binds is unknown.

Assay used: immunoSEQ multiplex PCR; TCRdb lists only in-frame clones, some missing. The sample gives over 50,000 clones, around 84% of which show up once; around 8.5% is in the top ten. Study-level results: In 5 of 8 subjects, circulating graft-donor-reactive CD4 TCRbeta sequences fell significantly after transplant.

The CDR3 extends over 14 amino acids. The ends lost 7 bases at V and 0 bases at J; junction bases unmatched: 4. CDR1 LNHDA and CDR2 SQIVND come from the germline V gene (reference sequence). This clonotype was obtained from a human donor who received a liver transplant. The genes are TRBV19 and TRBJ2-7; 9 bases match TRBD1. The sequencing used CD4+ T cells from blood, collected before liver transplant. DNA of the CDR3: TGTGCCAGTAAAGGACAGGGGAGCTCCTACGAGCAGTACTTC. Its translation: CASKGQGSSYEQYF.